Listed below are T cell receptor beta chains from one sample, sequenced in a study of tumor-infiltrating lymphocytes in primary liver carcinoma. TCRdb re-called the multiplex PCR reads with MiXCR, one entry per CDR3 protein. This sample yields 50,000 or so distinct CDR3 sequences, of which over 65% are seen a single time; roughly a quarter belongs to the top ten. The sequenced material came from liver tumor tissue from sampling region 5. These TCRs come from a man aged 40-50 years with primary liver carcinoma and hepatitis B virus infection. Each CDR3 is given with its conserved first and last residue. Fields, in order: D gene, V gene, clone size, J gene, CDR3 protein, CDR3 DNA. A D gene is named only where the DNA matches it firmly. Expanded clones are given a class, and other clones once, few, many or no size at all.

D gene: .
V gene: TRBV5-1
clone size: .
J gene: TRBJ2-3
CDR3 protein: CASSFRLRLETLTDTHYF
CDR3 DNA: TGTGCCAGCAGCTTTAGACTCCGACTGGAAACCCTAACAGATACGCACTATTTT

D gene: .
V gene: TRBV29-1
clone size: .
J gene: TRBJ2-7
CDR3 protein: CSVAPIVPHEQYF
CDR3 DNA: TGCAGCGTTGCCCCGATAGTGCCCCACGAGCAGTACTTC

D gene: TRBD1
V gene: TRBV6-1
clone size: .
J gene: TRBJ2-7
CDR3 protein: CACSEGEGAFYVQYF
CDR3 DNA: TGTGCCTGCAGTGAAGGAGAGGGGGCTTTCTACGTACAGTACTTC

D gene: .
V gene: TRBV5-1
clone size: .
J gene: TRBJ1-1
CDR3 protein: CASSLAGRARTEAFF
CDR3 DNA: TGCGCCAGTAGCTTGGCCGGAAGGGCAAGGACTGAAGCTTTCTTT

D gene: .
V gene: TRBV10-3
clone size: .
J gene: TRBJ1-1
CDR3 protein: CTITSGEITEAFF
CDR3 DNA: TGTACCATCACGAGTGGGGAGATCACTGAAGCTTTCTTT

D gene: .
V gene: TRBV7-9
clone size: .
J gene: TRBJ2-1
CDR3 protein: CASSFSGRGKRGDNELFF
CDR3 DNA: TGTGCCAGCAGCTTCTCTGGCCGGGGAAAGCGAGGCGACAATGAGCTGTTCTTC

D gene: .
V gene: TRBV6-2/TRBV6-3
clone size: .
J gene: TRBJ1-1
CDR3 protein: CASKDSEWYIEAFF
CDR3 DNA: TGTGCCAGTAAGGACAGTGAGTGGTACATTGAAGCTTTCTTT

D gene: .
V gene: TRBV5-1
clone size: .
J gene: TRBJ2-2
CDR3 protein: CVSSMEILNTRELFF
CDR3 DNA: TGCGTCAGCAGCATGGAGATATTGAACACCAGGGAGCTGTTTTTT

D gene: .
V gene: TRBV11-2
clone size: .
J gene: TRBJ2-3
CDR3 protein: CASSPQDAANTQCF
CDR3 DNA: TGTGCCAGCAGCCCCCAGGACGCCGCAAATACGCAGTGTTTT

D gene: TRBD1
V gene: TRBV7-7
clone size: many
J gene: TRBJ2-3
CDR3 protein: CASSLDRGSTDTQYF
CDR3 DNA: TGTGCCAGCAGCTTAGACAGGGGGAGCACAGATACGCAGTATTTT

D gene: .
V gene: TRBV6-5
clone size: .
J gene: TRBJ2-5
CDR3 protein: CGSSYRESQYF
CDR3 DNA: TGTGGCAGCAGTTACCGGGAGTCCCAGTACTTC

D gene: .
V gene: TRBV30
clone size: .
J gene: TRBJ2-2
CDR3 protein: CAWSAFGASEPGELFF
CDR3 DNA: TGTGCCTGGAGTGCCTTTGGGGCTAGCGAGCCCGGTGAGCTGTTTTTT

D gene: .
V gene: TRBV12-5
clone size: many
J gene: TRBJ2-3
CDR3 protein: CASGLEQGPTDTQYF
CDR3 DNA: TGTGCTAGTGGTTTGGAACAGGGTCCCACAGATACGCAGTATTTT

D gene: .
V gene: TRBV5-5
clone size: .
J gene: TRBJ2-1
CDR3 protein: CANSYRTGNEQFF
CDR3 DNA: TGTGCCAATAGCTACCGAACTGGCAATGAGCAGTTCTTC

D gene: .
V gene: TRBV4-1
clone size: once
J gene: TRBJ2-1
CDR3 protein: CASGQAGISYNEQLF
CDR3 DNA: TGCGCCAGCGGCCAAGCTGGAATATCCTACAATGAGCAGCTCTTC

D gene: .
V gene: TRBV12-3/TRBV12-4
clone size: .
J gene: TRBJ2-1
CDR3 protein: CASRMTSGYHNEQFF
CDR3 DNA: TGTGCCAGCAGAATGACAAGCGGATACCACAATGAGCAGTTCTTC

D gene: .
V gene: TRBV12-3/TRBV12-4
clone size: .
J gene: TRBJ1-5
CDR3 protein: CGSTRGTAINQPQHF
CDR3 DNA: TGTGGCAGTACGCGGGGCACCGCAATAAATCAGCCCCAACATTTT

D gene: .
V gene: TRBV6-2/TRBV6-3
clone size: .
J gene: TRBJ1-2
CDR3 protein: CANSYSTGSYTF
CDR3 DNA: TGTGCCAACAGTTACTCGACGGGGAGTTACACCTTC

D gene: TRBD2
V gene: TRBV30
clone size: .
J gene: TRBJ2-1
CDR3 protein: CAWNWLAGVGDEQFF
CDR3 DNA: TGTGCCTGGAATTGGTTAGCGGGAGTGGGGGATGAGCAGTTCTTC

D gene: .
V gene: TRBV14
clone size: .
J gene: TRBJ2-1
CDR3 protein: CASSQGAERIYNEQFF
CDR3 DNA: TGTGCCAGCAGCCAAGGAGCGGAGCGGATTTATAATGAGCAGTTCTTC

D gene: TRBD1
V gene: TRBV6-6
clone size: once
J gene: TRBJ1-1
CDR3 protein: CASNSSPGQGGRTEAFF
CDR3 DNA: TGTGCCAGCAACTCCTCCCCCGGACAGGGTGGGCGGACTGAAGCTTTCTTT

D gene: .
V gene: TRBV4-2
clone size: .
J gene: TRBJ2-7
CDR3 protein: CDSSQDKGRGYEQYF
CDR3 DNA: TGTGACAGCAGCCAAGATAAGGGGCGCGGCTACGAACAGTACTTC

D gene: .
V gene: TRBV5-1
clone size: .
J gene: TRBJ2-3
CDR3 protein: CASSAAGTQGDTQYF
CDR3 DNA: TGCGCCAGCAGCGCTGCCGGGACCCAGGGAGATACGCAGTATTTT

D gene: .
V gene: TRBV4-1
clone size: .
J gene: TRBJ1-2
CDR3 protein: CASTDQGQSSYGYTF
CDR3 DNA: TGCGCCAGCACCGACCAGGGACAATCTAGCTATGGCTACACTTTC

D gene: .
V gene: TRBV12-3/TRBV12-4
clone size: medium-sized
J gene: TRBJ2-7
CDR3 protein: CASSLGGAGEQYF
CDR3 DNA: TGTGCCAGCAGTTTAGGGGGGGCCGGGGAGCAGTACTTC

D gene: .
V gene: TRBV11-1
clone size: .
J gene: TRBJ1-1
CDR3 protein: CPSSHQDPEAFF
CDR3 DNA: TGTCCCAGCAGCCATCAAGACCCAGAAGCTTTCTTT

D gene: TRBD2
V gene: TRBV5-4
clone size: .
J gene: TRBJ2-2
CDR3 protein: CASMSTSTNTGELFF
CDR3 DNA: TGTGCCAGCATGTCGACTAGCACGAACACCGGGGAGCTGTTTTTT

D gene: TRBD1
V gene: TRBV11-2
clone size: .
J gene: TRBJ2-6
CDR3 protein: CASSVGGDRGISLSGANALTF
CDR3 DNA: TGTGCCAGCAGCGTGGGGGGAGACAGGGGCATTTCCCTCTCCGGGGCCAACGCCCTGACTTTC

D gene: .
V gene: TRBV5-6
clone size: .
J gene: TRBJ1-4
CDR3 protein: CASSTPGTTNEKLFF
CDR3 DNA: TGTGCCAGCAGCACTCCAGGGACCACTAATGAAAAACTGTTCTTT

D gene: .
V gene: TRBV11-1
clone size: .
J gene: TRBJ2-1
CDR3 protein: CASSTEGPNEQLF
CDR3 DNA: TGTGCCAGCAGCACGGAAGGGCCGAATGAGCAGTTATTC

D gene: .
V gene: TRBV12-3/TRBV12-4
clone size: .
J gene: TRBJ2-1
CDR3 protein: CASSLWGDPQTEQFF
CDR3 DNA: TGTGCCAGCAGTTTATGGGGGGACCCCCAGACTGAGCAGTTCTTC

D gene: .
V gene: TRBV4-2
clone size: .
J gene: TRBJ2-3
CDR3 protein: CARGRESTDTQYF
CDR3 DNA: TGTGCCAGAGGTCGCGAGTCCACGGATACGCAGTATTTT

D gene: .
V gene: TRBV11-2
clone size: .
J gene: TRBJ2-5
CDR3 protein: CANSLGPEVQETQYF
CDR3 DNA: TGTGCCAACAGCTTAGGTCCGGAGGTCCAAGAGACCCAGTACTTC

D gene: .
V gene: TRBV6-2/TRBV6-3
clone size: .
J gene: TRBJ2-7
CDR3 protein: CASGYEVLYEQYF
CDR3 DNA: TGTGCAAGCGGTTACGAGGTACTCTACGAGCAGTACTTC

D gene: .
V gene: TRBV19
clone size: .
J gene: TRBJ1-1
CDR3 protein: CASKTRGVTEAFF
CDR3 DNA: TGTGCCAGTAAAACCAGGGGTGTAACTGAAGCTTTCTTT